The 14 T cell receptor beta chains in this list originate from one sample, sequenced in a study of cytomegalovirus exposure and HLA in healthy donors. PCR amplification relied on 60 Vbeta primers (plus 13 Jbeta primers). Assay used: immunoSEQ multiplex PCR; TCRdb lists only in-frame clones, some missing. This table has roughly 180,000 clones, roughly 83% appearing once. Specimen: PBMCs. All receptors derive from a boy between 2 and 10 years old in good health and CMV-seronegative.

This chain links TRBV4-2 with TRBJ2-7, with 10 bases identical to TRBD2. With 4 bases clipped from V and 5 bases from J, the junction kept 8 bases outside the gene matches. CDR1 is LGHNA, CDR2 YNFKEQ, per germline. There are 15 residues in the CDR3. The CDR3 here is CASSPVAGGTHEQYF. As DNA, the CDR3 is TGTGCCAGCAGCCCGGTAGCGGGAGGAACCCACGAGCAGTACTTC.

The chain employs TRBV4-2 and TRBJ2-1; D call uncertain. This CDR3 contains 13 residues. Trimming cost V 0 bases and J 10 bases, with 10 bases left between them. CDR1 is LGHNA, CDR2 YNFKEQ, per germline. DNA of the CDR3: TGTGCCAGCAGCCAAGAAGTAGCATGGGAGCAGTTCTTC. This encodes CASSQEVAWEQFF.

This chain joins TRBV11-2 and TRBJ1-5; D is unresolved. The CDR3 is made up of 13 amino acids. The germline gives CDR1 SGHAT, CDR2 FQNNGV. The germline V and J ends were trimmed by 3 bases and 5 bases, with 8 bases remaining between them. The CDR3 sequence is CASSFLEDQPQHF. The CDR3, as DNA: TGTGCCAGCAGCTTTTTGGAGGATCAGCCCCAGCATTTT. Together with reference TRBV11-2 and TRBJ1-5, the CDR3 gives the full variable domain: EAGVAQSPRYKIIEKRQSVAFWCNPISGHATLYWYQQILGQGPKLLIQFQNNGVVDDSQLPKDRFSAERLKGVDSTLKIQPAKLEDSAVYLCASSFLEDQPQHFGDGTRLSIL.

V usage is TRBV19 and J usage is TRBJ1-1, with TRBD1 identical over 8 bases. The trim removed 5 bases at V and 4 bases at J, leaving 6 bases unmatched. The CDR3 has 14 residues. Germline V gene data show CDR1 as LNHDA and CDR2 as SQIVND (reference sequence). The CDR3 spells CASSPIDRGTEAFF. The CDR3 region has the DNA TGTGCCAGTAGTCCCATAGACAGGGGCACTGAAGCTTTCTTT.

Only a few counts were recorded for this clone. Here the CDR3 reads CASTHTATSDTGELFF. The CDR3 region has the DNA TGTGCCAGCACCCACACAGCGACTAGCGACACCGGGGAGCTGTTTTTT. The chain joins TRBV6-6 to TRBJ2-2; TRBD2 aligns across 8 bases. Losses at the gene ends were 7 bases for V and 3 bases for J; bases not matched to a gene: 10. This CDR3 is 16 amino acids long. Germline CDR1 MNHNY, CDR2 SVGAGI (reference sequence).

The chain carries TRBV15 and TRBJ1-1, with a tentative D call TRBD1 (5 bases). V lost 8 bases and J 0 bases, leaving 16 bases between the germline ends. Looked up from germline, CDR1 is LNHNV and CDR2 is YYDKDF (reference sequence). CDR3 length: 15 amino acids. The CDR3 sequence is CATGSLQGMNTEAFF. The CDR3 region has the DNA TGTGCCACCGGATCTCTCCAGGGTATGAACACTGAAGCTTTCTTT. The complete variable domain, with remaining parts taken from reference TRBV15 and TRBJ1-1, reads DAMVIQNPRYQVTQFGKPVTLSCSQTLNHNVMYWYQQKSSQAPKLLFHYYDKDFNNEADTPDNFQSRRPNTSFCFLDIRSPGLGDTAMYLCATGSLQGMNTEAFFGQGTRLTVV.

The V and J genes are TRBV7-2 and TRBJ2-7, with D maybe TRBD2 (6 bases). The ends were cut back, 3 bases at V and 2 bases at J, with 11 bases in the middle. Germline V CDR1 and CDR2: SGHTA, FQGNSA. The CDR3 has 14 residues. For the CDR3, the DNA is TGTGCCAGCAGCTTTGCGGGGTCGGCCTACGAGCAGTACTTC. Translation: CASSFAGSAYEQYF.

The chain has TRBV6-1 and TRBJ2-7, with 8 bases that match TRBD1. The germline gives CDR1 MNHNS, CDR2 SASEGT. There are 14 residues in the CDR3. V was clipped by 7 bases and J by 12 bases; unmatched bases: 17. CDR3 residues: CASNAGPGSRGRYV. The CDR3 DNA reads as TGTGCCAGCAATGCGGGTCCGGGGAGCAGGGGGCGGTACGTC.

This CDR3 is CASSLAVLAGSDTETQYF. CDR3 DNA: TGCGCCAGCAGCTTGGCCGTCCTAGCGGGAAGTGATACGGAGACCCAGTACTTC. The rearrangement joins TRBV5-1 to TRBJ2-5; 9 bases are a match to TRBD2. CDR3 length equals 18 residues. With 0 bases clipped from V and 5 bases from J, the junction kept 14 bases outside the gene matches. Germline loops: CDR1 SGHRS, CDR2 YFSETQ.

The V gene is TRBV6-6, the J gene TRBJ2-5; TRBD2 agrees at 12 bases. Germline loops: CDR1 MNHNY, CDR2 SVGAGI (reference sequence). The V segment lost 7 bases and the J segment 11 bases; nucleotides outside the gene matches: 17. This CDR3 contains 16 residues. DNA of the CDR3: TGTGCCAGCACCCAGCCTCGACTAGCGGGAGATCGAGAGCAGTACTTC. Protein product: CASTQPRLAGDREQYF.

This clone was counted a single time. The rearrangement uses TRBV6-5 and TRBJ1-2; 7 bases are a match to TRBD1. Trimming removed 6 bases from V and 10 bases from J; junction bases left unmatched: 11. The CDR3 is 13 residues long. Germline values: CDR1 MNHEY, CDR2 SVGAGI. The CDR3 nucleotides read TGTGCCAGCAGGTTAGACAGGGCAACATACTACACCTTC. Encoded protein: CASRLDRATYYTF.

The V gene is TRBV7-2, the J gene TRBJ2-1, with 7 bases aligning to TRBD2. This CDR3 has 16 amino acids. Germline CDR1 reads SGHTA; CDR2 reads FQGNSA. V trimming: 1 base; J trimming: 4 bases; junction bases outside the gene matches: 7. The CDR3 sequence: CASSLGVGGSYNEQFF. DNA of the CDR3: TGTGCCAGCAGCTTAGGGGTCGGCGGGAGTTACAATGAGCAGTTCTTC. The whole variable domain, filled in from reference TRBV7-2 and TRBJ2-1, reads GAGVSQSPSNKVTEKGKDVELRCDPISGHTALYWYRQSLGQGLEFLIYFQGNSAPDKSGLPSDRFSAERTGGSVSTLTIQRTQQEDSAVYLCASSLGVGGSYNEQFFGPGTRLTVL.

This sequence joins TRBV5-5 and TRBJ1-1; D perhaps matches TRBD1 (6 bases). V shed 3 bases and J shed 5 bases, with 14 bases lying between them. The germline V gene encodes CDR1 SGHKS and CDR2 YYEKEE (reference sequence). This CDR3 is built from 14 residues. The CDR3 nucleotides are TGTGCCAGCAGCTCGGCTACAGGGCAGACTGAAGCTTTCTTT. It is translated as CASSSATGQTEAFF.

The gene calls are TRBV5-4 and TRBJ2-2; 7 bases align to TRBD1. V lost 2 bases to trimming and J lost 5 bases; unmatched junction nucleotides: 9. This CDR3 has 16 amino acids. The germline V gene encodes CDR1 SGHNT and CDR2 YYREEE (reference sequence). Written as DNA, the CDR3 is TGTGCCAGCAGCTTCCCCTCAGGGGGTCGGACCGGGGAGCTGTTTTTT. Translating it yields CASSFPSGGRTGELFF.